This T cell receptor (beta chain) was found in a study of blood T cell repertoires in COVID-19. Study-wide context: Both acute and convalescent COVID-19 samples were obtained from the United States, Italy and Spain.

Enrollees, roughly 18 to 95 years old, lived in about two dozen US areas. Cohort 3 recovery required two negative PCRs, clearance, or symptom resolution. Per the authors' pipeline: The assay estimated nucleated cells by amplifying reference gene primers. Profiled with immunoSEQ multiplex PCR; TCRdb holds only in-frame clones, not every one. The DNA was the basis for D and trimming; V, J and clone size are from that table. The data show approximately 300,000 clones, approximately 86% seen once. CDR3 length: 21 amino acids. V gave up 5 bases and J gave up 0 bases; unmatched junction bases: 14. Germline V lookup: CDR1 MDHEN, CDR2 SYDVKM.

The sequenced material came from PBMCs or T cells enriched from blood (not recorded which). This sequence originates from a woman younger than 35 who had recovered from COVID-19. The chain links TRBV28 to TRBJ2-1; 15 nucleotides match TRBD2. In DNA, the CDR3 is TGTGCCAGCAGTACAACCTGGACTAGCGGGGGGGAGGGCCGCTCCTACAATGAGCAGTTCTTC. It encodes CASSTTWTSGGEGRSYNEQFF.